The sequence of this T cell receptor beta chain was determined in a study of T cells in localized non-small cell lung cancer (dated by TCRdb to the early 2020s). At the level of the whole study: The study analyzed T cell repertoires of under 250 early-stage NSCLC patients, comparing tumors and uninvolved tumor-adjacent lungs. All 250 or so NSCLC patients in the cohort were treatment-naive and had localized lung tumors that were resected. NSCLC patients had a mean age of roughly 64 years, and 129 were male and 85 to 110 female.

The study at large found these results: Longer overall survival was associated with higher T cell density in blood, whereas shorter survival was associated with higher clonality in adjacent lung. Uninvolved tumor-adjacent lung showed the highest T cell clonality, higher than tumor, which suggests more focused antigenic responses in the uninvolved tumor-adjacent lung. A median of roughly 50 of the top 100 tumor clones turned up in the paired uninvolved adjacent lung, and under 30 of those clones also ranked among the top 100 of that same adjacent lung. Because multi-region sequencing of the tumors was not done, intratumor heterogeneity could not be ruled out. Because the study design was exploratory, TCR variables were selected using unadjusted p-values without false-discovery rate correction.

TCR beta CDR3 regions were sequenced from DNA using the immunoSEQ Assay. The authors' pipeline ran thus. T cell density was computed as TCR beta template counts normalized to usable DNA estimated by amplifying housekeeping genes. The preseqR package was used to estimate richness by extrapolating to 400,000 templates for PBMC samples and to 120,000 templates for tissue samples. Clonality was defined by subtracting Pielou's evenness from one. To identify tissue-enriched TCRs, differential abundance testing was run on productive amino-acid clonotypes with a minimum total count of 5 and an alpha of 0.1. Repertoire overlap between compartments was quantified with the Jaccard Index and Morisita Overlap Index. GLIPH grouped TCR beta CDR3s together with public tetramer-defined viral CDR3s, and a viral motif had to include at least three viral sequences and also show V-gene enrichment. Here the immuneACCESS table is served through TCRdb, limited to in-frame sequences with V and J called. Missing clones are a known gap in these copies; in checked studies unresolved V genes cover under half, and the rest lacks a known reason. From that table come the V and J calls and clone size; the DNA was used to work out D and trimming. For this sample there are under 15,000 clones; roughly 30% appear just once. About 6.8% of the sample comes from the top ten.

At diagnosis, tumor, uninvolved tumor-adjacent lung and peripheral blood were collected and then preserved as a mix of FFPE and fresh-frozen material. In the case of this clone: Its antigen is currently not known. The record has no base qualities; no much larger clone is one base away.

Relative to germline, V is 11 bases shorter and J is 13 bases shorter, with 26 bases between their ends. Its CDR3 holds 13 amino acids, cysteine through phenylalanine. Only the CDR3 region is kept as DNA, spanning 39 bases read in frame from base 1. Sequences MNHGY (CDR1) and SAAAGT (CDR2) are obtained from the germline V gene. The TCR originated in a female donor older than 55 with stage I lung adenocarcinoma. This sample comprised lung tumor tissue, obtained before any cancer treatment. The chain is encoded by TRBV6-8 joined to TRBJ1-2; perhaps TRBD1 is the D gene, with 6 bases matching. The CDR3 amino acid sequence is: CASRRAGAELRTF. The DNA reads as follows: TGTGCCTCGCGCCGGGCAGGGGCTGAATTACGCACCTTC.